This T cell receptor beta chain derives from a study of shared clonotypes between healthy human individuals. About the research overall: Researchers drew samples from two women and a few men aged 18 to 49.

Findings and limits, study-wide: A reduction in generation probabilities was seen for non-shared clonotypes relative to those shared by all four donors.

Original processing methods: Because ImmunoSEQ provided only junction sequences with no quality scores, the filtering differed. The table came from immunoSEQ multiplex PCR; TCRdb's copy has only in-frame clones and leaves some out. The V and J calls and clone size were taken over from that table, and D and trimming were inferred from the DNA. The table lists 110,000 or so clones, about 70% of them singletons. Remarks on this clone: Its target is unknown.

Germline lookup yields CDR1 SQVTM and CDR2 ANQGSEA. The CDR3 extends over 14 amino acids. Trimming removed 2 bases from V and 1 base from J; junction bases left unmatched: 3. The sample was memory CD8+ T cells sorted from blood. Sample subset: CD45RO+ cells pooled with CCR7-negative TemRA cells. This TCR was recovered from a woman aged 25 to 39 in good health. The chain carries TRBV29-1 and TRBJ2-7, with 9 nucleotides matching TRBD1. Here the CDR3 DNA reads TGCAGCGTTGAAATGGGGACAGGGTCCTACGAGCAGTACTTC. Protein sequence: CSVEMGTGSYEQYF.